Below are 11 T cell receptor beta chains sequenced from a single sample in a study of OX40 agonist ivuxolimab in advanced cancers. The data were produced by immunoSEQ multiplex PCR, yet TCRdb's version contains in-frame clones alone and is incomplete. This table has some 150,000 clones, approximately 94% appearing once. The specimen was CD4+ or CD8+ T cells sorted from blood, collected in a trial of the OX40 agonist ivuxolimab. These receptors came from an adult with an advanced solid tumor such as melanoma, head and neck, liver or kidney cancer.

The gene calls are TRBV7-2 and TRBJ1-1; D possibly corresponds to TRBD1 (5 bases). CDR1 and CDR2 from the germline V gene are SGHTA and FQGNSA. The V gene lost 1 base and the J gene lost 0 bases, with 9 bases spanning the gap. The CDR3 runs to 15 residues. CDR3 nucleotides: TGTGCCAGCAGCTTAGGAGGGACGATGAACACTGAAGCTTTCTTT. Its protein product is CASSLGGTMNTEAFF.

The chain has TRBV12-5 and TRBJ1-5, with D hard to call. The ends were cut back, 6 bases at V and 0 bases at J, with 15 bases in the middle. CDR3 length equals 16 residues. Germline V gives CDR1 LGHNT, CDR2 FRNRAP. In DNA form, the CDR3 reads TGTGCTAGTGGACCCGTGGTTGACTATAGCAATCAGCCCCAGCATTTT. Translation: CASGPVVDYSNQPQHF.

V usage is TRBV28 and J usage is TRBJ2-3, with D tentatively TRBD1 or TRBD2 (6 bases each). Germline V lookup: CDR1 MDHEN, CDR2 SYDVKM. V was cut by 8 bases and J by 0 bases, with 9 bases left in between. CDR3 length: 13 amino acids. The CDR3 protein is CASGGLSTDTQYF. The CDR3 bases are TGTGCCAGCGGGGGGCTGAGCACAGATACGCAGTATTTT.

The J gene is TRBJ1-5, the V gene TRBV7-2, with TRBD1 matching over 8 bases. Germline assignment: CDR1 SGHTA and CDR2 FQGNSA. The CDR3 contains 19 residues. J lost 6 bases, V lost 1 base, and 17 bases had no gene match. This CDR3 reads CASSLDWDAGGYVVQPQHF. The CDR3 coding sequence is TGTGCCAGCAGCTTAGATTGGGACGCAGGGGGCTACGTAGTTCAGCCCCAGCATTTT.

V is TRBV20-1 and J is TRBJ2-3; no definite D call. CDR1 is DFQATT, CDR2 SNEGSKA, per germline (reference sequence). CDR3 length: 10 residues. Trimming pared 6 bases from V and 7 bases from J, leaving 8 bases between. This chain's CDR3 is CSASPNTQYF. CDR3 sequence (DNA): TGCAGTGCGTCTCCTAATACGCAGTATTTT.

The chain carries TRBV5-1 and TRBJ1-5, with 8 bases lining up with TRBD1. CDR1 and CDR2 (germline): SGHRS, YFSETQ. V trimming: 4 bases; J trimming: 5 bases; junction bases outside the gene matches: 5. CDR3 length equals 14 residues. The CDR3 sequence is CASSPGQGDQPQHF. The DNA for the CDR3 is TGCGCCAGCAGCCCCGGACAGGGCGATCAGCCCCAGCATTTT.

J is TRBJ1-6 and V is TRBV7-2; 8 nucleotides match TRBD1. Germline CDR1 and CDR2: SGHTA and FQGNSA. CDR3 length equals 16 residues. V lost 6 bases and J lost 10; bases outside the gene matches: 14. CDR3 amino acids: CASSLYGQGGRSPLHF. CDR3 coding DNA: TGTGCCAGCAGTCTGTACGGACAGGGCGGGAGATCACCCCTCCACTTT. Full variable domain (rest looked up from reference TRBV7-2 and TRBJ1-6): GAGVSQSPSNKVTEKGKDVELRCDPISGHTALYWYRQSLGQGLEFLIYFQGNSAPDKSGLPSDRFSAERTGGSVSTLTIQRTQQEDSAVYLCASSLYGQGGRSPLHFGNGTRLTVT.

The gene calls are TRBV7-9 and TRBJ1-1, with 7 bases matching TRBD1. This CDR3 spans 15 amino acids. Germline V gene sequence: CDR1 SEHNR, CDR2 FQNEAQ (reference sequence). Losses at the gene ends were 5 bases for V and 4 bases for J; bases not matched to a gene: 10. CDR3 sequence reads: CASSAYTGATTEAFF. CDR3 nucleotide sequence: TGTGCCAGCAGCGCCTATACAGGGGCTACCACTGAAGCTTTCTTT. Based on the CDR3 plus reference TRBV7-9 and TRBJ1-1, the full variable domain is DTGVSQNPRHKITKRGQNVTFRCDPISEHNRLYWYRQTLGQGPEFLTYFQNEAQLEKSRLLSDRFSAERPKGSFSTLEIQRTEQGDSAMYLCASSAYTGATTEAFFGQGTRLTVV.

This chain connects TRBV2 to TRBJ2-3; TRBD1 matches 7 bases. This CDR3 comprises 14 residues. V was clipped by 10 bases and J by 0 bases; unmatched bases: 7. Germline values: CDR1 SNHLY, CDR2 FYNNEI. CDR3 amino acids: CAINRDSSTDTQYF. The CDR3 bases are TGTGCCATCAACCGGGACAGTAGCACAGATACGCAGTATTTT.

The chain combines TRBV2 with TRBJ2-5, with D perhaps matching TRBD1 or TRBD2 (6 bases each). Per germline, CDR1 SNHLY and CDR2 FYNNEI. Trimming left V 6 bases short and J 5 bases short, with 13 bases between. This CDR3 comprises 13 residues. CDR3 in DNA: TGTGCCAGCAGAATGGGGGGCTGGGAGACCCAGTACTTC. It specifies CASRMGGWETQYF.

This clone appeared once. CDR3 in amino acids: CASSKEGSRGGLAGRTHEQYF. The CDR3 region has the DNA TGTGCCAGCAGCAAAGAAGGGTCCAGGGGGGGACTAGCGGGAAGGACGCACGAGCAGTACTTC. The chain employs TRBV21-1 and TRBJ2-5; the DNA was not compared with TRBD2, the D call given in the table. Judging by the DNA end, TRBJ2-7 fits better; the J call may be wrong. TRBV21-1 is listed as a pseudogene. The CDR3 extends over 21 amino acids.